Below are 21 T cell receptor beta chains sequenced from a single sample in a study of T-cell memory formation after mild COVID-19. TCRdb re-called the 5' RACE reads through MiXCR, storing one row per CDR3 protein. The table shows roughly 370,000 distinct CDR3 sequences, with approximately 16% occurring only once. The sample taken for sequencing was PBMCs or a T cell subset sorted from them (not recorded which). Source of these receptors: a man aged 18 to 29 who had mild COVID-19 (a few samples of this study predate the infection). Cell type and time point are not known.

This clonotype was detected only a few times. The chain combines TRBV9 with TRBJ1-5; D is unresolved. There are 14 residues in the CDR3. CDR1 and CDR2 from the germline V gene are SGDLS and YYNGEE. V was trimmed by 3 bases and J by 0 bases, leaving 7 bases between them. The DNA for the CDR3 is TGTGCCAGCAGCGCCGACTATAGCAATCAGCCCCAGCATTTT. It is translated as CASSADYSNQPQHF.

Only a few counts were recorded for this clonotype. The chain has TRBV7-9 and TRBJ2-5; TRBD1 is a possible D gene (5 bases). Per germline, CDR1 SEHNR and CDR2 FQNEAQ (reference sequence). This CDR3 spans 14 amino acids. The germline V and J ends were trimmed by 2 bases and 7 bases, with 14 bases remaining between them. Written as DNA, the CDR3 is TGTGCCAGCAGCTTACCGCAGGGAATCGGGACCCAGTACTTC. Translated: CASSLPQGIGTQYF.

There are a few counts of this clonotype. The chain links TRBV5-1 to TRBJ2-1, with D possibly being TRBD2 (6 bases). The CDR3 has 14 amino acids. Per the germline V gene, CDR1 is SGHRS and CDR2 is YFSETQ. The V end lost 0 bases, the J end lost 9 bases, and 13 bases lay between the germline ends. The CDR3 region is CASSLESWGGEQFF. CDR3 DNA sequence: TGCGCCAGCAGCTTGGAATCCTGGGGAGGTGAGCAGTTCTTC.

This clonotype was counted many times. The CDR3 DNA is TGTGCCAGCAGCTGGGGAATGAACACTGAAGCTTTCTTT. Encoded protein: CASSWGMNTEAFF. V usage is TRBV7-9 and J usage is TRBJ1-1, with D unresolved. This CDR3 contains 13 residues. Germline V gene lookup returns CDR1 SEHNR and CDR2 FQNEAQ (reference sequence). V was trimmed by 4 bases and J by 0 bases, leaving 6 bases between them.

In its sample, this clonotype was seen a few times. The chain combines TRBV4-3 with TRBJ2-1; TRBD2 might be the D (6 bases). The germline V and J ends were trimmed by 4 bases and 0 bases, with 13 bases remaining between them. This CDR3 comprises 16 residues. Germline V gene lookup returns CDR1 LGHNA and CDR2 YSLEER. CDR3 DNA: TGCGCCAGCAGCCCCGTGGGGGGAAGCTCCTACAATGAGCAGTTCTTC. It codes for CASSPVGGSSYNEQFF.

There are a few counts of this clonotype. The chain has TRBV20-1 and TRBJ2-5; 9 bases map to TRBD2. V shed 7 bases and J 1 base; nucleotides not matched to a gene: 10. The CDR3 has 15 residues. Germline CDR1 is DFQATT and CDR2 is SNEGSKA (reference sequence). DNA of the CDR3: TGCAGTGGGGCTCGTGGAGCGGGGGGCCAAGAGACCCAGTACTTC. This codes for CSGARGAGGQETQYF.

The J gene is TRBJ2-7, the V gene TRBV29-1; D gene uncertain. There are 13 residues in the CDR3. The ends were cut back, 6 bases at V and 0 bases at J, with 12 bases in the middle. Germline assignment: CDR1 SQVTM and CDR2 ANQGSEA. CDR3 sequence: CSVRRASSYEQYV. The CDR3 DNA sequence: TGCAGCGTCCGCCGGGCAAGCTCCTACGAGCAGTACGTC.

This clonotype was seen a handful of times. V gene TRBV5-6 combines with J gene TRBJ2-5, with D tentatively TRBD1 or TRBD2 (5 bases each). V lost 5 bases and J 2 bases, leaving 16 bases between the germline ends. CDR1 and CDR2 from the germline V gene are SGHDT and YYEEEE. This CDR3 contains 15 residues. CDR3 residues: CASSPRWGRQETQYF. In DNA, the CDR3 is TGTGCCAGCAGTCCTCGGTGGGGGAGACAAGAGACCCAGTACTTC.

The chain links TRBV2 to TRBJ2-3; 8 nucleotides line up with TRBD2. This CDR3 has 16 residues. Germline assignment: CDR1 SNHLY and CDR2 FYNNEI. The V and J ends lost 4 bases and 5 bases, in that order; junction bases with no gene match: 11. Here the CDR3 reads CASSGGPGGRGDTQYF. CDR3 DNA sequence: TGTGCCAGCAGTGGAGGCCCGGGGGGGCGGGGAGATACGCAGTATTTT.

This clonotype was seen at least ten times. This rearrangement joins TRBV12-3 or TRBV12-4 to TRBJ2-5; D is possibly TRBD1 (5 bases). The CDR3 is made up of 14 amino acids. Deletions cut 7 bases from V and 2 bases from J, with 14 bases between. The CDR3 region has the DNA TGTGCCAGCAACCGTGGTCAGGGACAAGAGACCCAGTACTTC. It translates to CASNRGQGQETQYF.

The rearrangement links TRBV29-1 to TRBJ1-1; the D is unclear. V shed 8 bases and J shed 0 bases, with 13 bases lying between them. The CDR3 has 13 amino acids. Germline values: CDR1 SQVTM, CDR2 ANQGSEA. CDR3 in amino acids: CSSQGILNTEAFF. The CDR3 DNA reads as TGCAGCTCCCAAGGCATATTGAACACTGAAGCTTTCTTT.

This clonotype was recorded a few times. The chain couples TRBV9 to TRBJ2-2; 11 bases match TRBD1. Per the germline V gene, CDR1 is SGDLS and CDR2 is YYNGEE. Trimming cost V 1 base and J 7 bases; bases outside gene matches: 9. CDR3 length: 17 amino acids. The CDR3 loop reads CASSVNGQGALYGELFF. DNA of the CDR3: TGTGCCAGCAGCGTAAATGGACAGGGGGCGCTTTACGGGGAGCTGTTTTTT.

In its sample, this clonotype was seen once. The rearrangement links TRBV7-2 to TRBJ2-3; 8 positions agree with TRBD2. Trimming cost V 2 bases and J 5 bases; bases outside gene matches: 6. The CDR3 contains 15 residues. Germline assignment: CDR1 SGHTA and CDR2 FQGNSA. CDR3 region: CASSLYGGAGDTQYF. The CDR3, as DNA: TGTGCCAGCAGCTTATACGGGGGGGCGGGAGATACGCAGTATTTT.

This clonotype was seen a few times. This chain connects TRBV5-4 to TRBJ2-2; TRBD1 matches 8 bases. Germline lookup yields CDR1 SGHNT and CDR2 YYREEE (reference sequence). This CDR3 contains 16 residues. V lost 1 base to trimming and J lost 6 bases; unmatched junction nucleotides: 8. The CDR3 region is CASSLRFQGAPGELFF. The CDR3 DNA reads as TGTGCCAGCAGCTTGAGGTTTCAGGGGGCGCCCGGGGAGCTGTTTTTT.

This clonotype appeared a few times. V gene TRBV7-9 combines with J gene TRBJ1-2; no clear D. This CDR3 is 8 amino acids long. V was cut by 5 bases and J by 13 bases, with 5 bases left in between. Germline loops: CDR1 SEHNR, CDR2 FQNEAQ (reference sequence). CDR3 sequence (DNA): TGTGCCAGCAGCCCCTCCACCTTC. Translating it yields CASSPSTF. Complete variable domain (other parts from reference TRBV7-9 and TRBJ1-2): DTGVSQNPRHKITKRGQNVTFRCDPISEHNRLYWYRQTLGQGPEFLTYFQNEAQLEKSRLLSDRFSAERPKGSFSTLEIQRTEQGDSAMYLCASSPSTFGSGTRLTVV.

The CDR3 here is CASTEEGLLYNEQFF. CDR3 in DNA: TGTGCCAGCACCGAAGAGGGGTTGCTTTACAATGAGCAGTTCTTC. The chain couples TRBV12-3 or TRBV12-4 to TRBJ2-1; D might be TRBD1 or TRBD2, each matching 5 bases. The CDR3 covers 15 residues. Trimming took 7 bases from V and 4 from J, leaving 17 bases between them.

V gene TRBV4-1 combines with J gene TRBJ2-7, with unresolved D. Germline V CDR1 and CDR2: MGHRA, YSYEKL. This CDR3 spans 13 amino acids. The germline V and J ends were trimmed by 1 base and 6 bases, with 10 bases remaining between them. For the CDR3, the DNA is TGCGCCAGCAGCCAAGTCCCCCCCTCCGAGCAGTACTTC. This sequence encodes CASSQVPPSEQYF.

The chain links TRBV7-9 to TRBJ1-6, with D unresolved. The V end lost 5 bases, the J end lost 10 bases, and 12 bases lay between the germline ends. The length of the CDR3 is 13 residues. In germline, CDR1 is SEHNR, CDR2 FQNEAQ (reference sequence). The CDR3 region has the DNA TGTGCCAGCAGCCCCCCGTTTGAGTCACCCCTCCACTTT. Protein sequence: CASSPPFESPLHF.

This chain connects TRBV11-3 to TRBJ2-1; tentatively, D is TRBD1 (7 bases). The V and J ends lost 5 bases and 7 bases respectively, with 15 bases between them. The germline gives CDR1 SGHNT, CDR2 YENEEA. This CDR3 comprises 14 residues. The CDR3 spells CASSTRGVGNEQFF. In DNA, the CDR3 is TGTGCCAGCAGCACCAGGGGGGTGGGGAATGAGCAGTTCTTC.

The genes are TRBV12-3 or TRBV12-4 and TRBJ2-3; D might be TRBD1 or TRBD2, each matching 6 bases. CDR3 size: 16 residues. The V and J ends lost 1 base and 1 base respectively, with 12 bases between them. CDR3 DNA sequence: TGTGCCAGCAGTTTAGATGGGGGCGGGGGCACAGATACGCAGTATTTT. This sequence encodes CASSLDGGGGTDTQYF.

The rearrangement links TRBV4-2 to TRBJ1-6; TRBD1 aligns across 9 bases. Germline V gives CDR1 LGHNA, CDR2 YNFKEQ. The J segment lost 14 bases and the V segment lost 0 bases, leaving 11 bases of the junction unmatched. The CDR3 runs 16 residues. The CDR3 here is CASSQDLATGGLALHF. The CDR3 DNA is TGTGCCAGCAGCCAAGATCTGGCGACAGGGGGTTTGGCCCTCCACTTT.